Listed below are T cell receptor beta chains from one sample, sequenced in a study of siplizumab effects on memory and regulatory T cells. The repertoire was sequenced with immunoSEQ multiplex PCR; TCRdb's copy has only in-frame clones and lacks some. The sample contains more than 85,000 clones, about 92% of which appear only once. The sample was CD4+ T cells sorted from blood. The receptors originated from a human donor in good health. Each CDR3 is given with its conserved first and last residue. Each record gives: CDR3 length, D gene, J gene, V gene, clone size, CDR3 protein, CDR3 DNA. A D gene is named only where the DNA matches it firmly. Size tells how often a clone was seen (once, few, many) or the class of an expanded clone, and some rows leave it out.

length: 13; D: -; J: TRBJ1-1; V: TRBV6-6; size: -; CDR3: CASTLLGGTEAFF; DNA: TGTGCCAGCACTTTGCTCGGGGGCACTGAAGCTTTCTTT
length: 13; D: -; J: TRBJ2-7; V: TRBV11-3; size: -; CDR3: CASSQDYIYEQYF; DNA: TGTGCCAGCAGCCAGGACTATATCTACGAGCAGTACTTC
length: 13; D: -; J: TRBJ1-5; V: TRBV7-2; size: -; CDR3: CASSLEGHQPQHF; DNA: TGTGCCAGCAGCTTAGAGGGGCATCAGCCCCAGCATTTT
length: 15; D: TRBD2; J: TRBJ2-3; V: TRBV11-2; size: -; CDR3: CASTLGLAGTDTQYF; DNA: TGTGCCAGCACCTTGGGACTAGCGGGCACAGATACGCAGTATTTT
length: 15; D: -; J: TRBJ2-5; V: TRBV5-1; size: -; CDR3: CASSQRGQFQETQYF; DNA: TGCGCCAGCAGCCAACGAGGACAGTTCCAAGAGACCCAGTACTTC
length: 13; D: -; J: TRBJ2-4; V: TRBV7-2; size: -; CDR3: CASSLNTENIQYF; DNA: TGTGCCAGCAGCTTAAACACGGAAAACATTCAGTACTTC
length: 14; D: TRBD2; J: TRBJ2-5; V: TRBV5-1; size: once; CDR3: CASSLGLAGETQYF; DNA: TGCGCCAGCAGCTTGGGACTAGCGGGAGAAACCCAGTACTTC
length: 17; D: TRBD2; J: TRBJ2-3; V: TRBV2; size: -; CDR3: CASSNLAGGLMRDTQYF; DNA: TGTGCCAGCAGTAACCTAGCGGGGGGGCTCATGCGAGATACGCAGTATTTT
length: 13; D: TRBD1; J: TRBJ1-2; V: TRBV19; size: -; CDR3: CASSIAQGAGYTF; DNA: TGTGCCAGTAGTATAGCACAGGGGGCTGGCTACACCTTC
length: 14; D: -; J: TRBJ2-3; V: TRBV19; size: -; CDR3: CASSFASFADTQYF; DNA: TGTGCCAGTAGTTTTGCTAGCTTCGCAGATACGCAGTATTTT
length: 12; D: -; J: TRBJ2-7; V: TRBV7-9; size: -; CDR3: CASSFNRYEQYF; DNA: TGTGCCAGCAGCTTTAACCGCTACGAGCAGTACTTC
length: 15; D: -; J: TRBJ1-1; V: TRBV5-4; size: once; CDR3: CASSLAKTMNTEAFF; DNA: TGTGCCAGCAGCTTGGCTAAGACGATGAACACTGAAGCTTTCTTT
length: 14; D: TRBD2; J: TRBJ2-7; V: TRBV9; size: -; CDR3: CASSPAGGPNEQYF; DNA: TGTGCCAGCAGCCCAGCGGGGGGGCCGAACGAGCAGTACTTC
length: 13; D: -; J: TRBJ1-2; V: TRBV15; size: -; CDR3: CATSRGPTYGYTF; DNA: TGTGCCACCAGCAGAGGACCTACCTATGGCTACACCTTC
length: 16; D: TRBD2; J: TRBJ2-3; V: TRBV4-1; size: -; CDR3: CASSPSGGGITDTQYF; DNA: TGCGCCAGCAGCCCGAGCGGGGGCGGTATCACAGATACGCAGTATTTT
length: 15; D: TRBD1; J: TRBJ2-7; V: TRBV2; size: -; CDR3: CASRLDRVWSYEQYF; DNA: TGTGCCAGCAGGCTCGACAGGGTATGGTCTTACGAGCAGTACTTC
length: 12; D: -; J: TRBJ1-2; V: TRBV6-1; size: -; CDR3: CASSDRGYGYTF; DNA: TGTGCCAGCAGTGACAGGGGCTATGGCTACACCTTC
length: 14; D: -; J: TRBJ2-5; V: TRBV13; size: -; CDR3: CASSLQGRAETQYF; DNA: TGTGCCAGCAGCTTACAGGGGAGGGCAGAGACCCAGTACTTC
length: 14; D: -; J: TRBJ1-1; V: TRBV7-2; size: -; CDR3: CASSFTFGFVEAFF; DNA: TGTGCCAGCAGCTTCACGTTCGGTTTCGTAGAAGCTTTCTTT
length: 13; D: -; J: TRBJ2-1; V: TRBV5-4; size: once; CDR3: CASSLEAKHEQFF; DNA: TGTGCCAGCAGCTTAGAAGCGAAGCATGAGCAGTTCTTC
length: 11; D: -; J: TRBJ2-5; V: TRBV2; size: -; CDR3: CASRVVETQYF; DNA: TGTGCCAGCAGGGTCGTAGAGACCCAGTACTTC
length: 14; D: -; J: TRBJ1-2; V: TRBV19; size: -; CDR3: CASSMNGKNYGYTF; DNA: TGTGCCAGTAGTATGAACGGGAAAAACTATGGCTACACCTTC
length: 14; D: -; J: TRBJ2-7; V: TRBV6-6; size: -; CDR3: CASSPWEQVYEQYF; DNA: TGTGCCAGCAGTCCATGGGAGCAGGTCTACGAGCAGTACTTC
length: 17; D: TRBD1; J: TRBJ2-2; V: TRBV19; size: -; CDR3: CASSIDETGGSTGELFF; DNA: TGTGCCAGTAGTATAGATGAGACAGGGGGAAGCACCGGGGAGCTGTTTTTT
length: 16; D: -; J: TRBJ2-5; V: TRBV11-2; size: -; CDR3: CASSLVGRGGEETQYF; DNA: TGTGCCAGCAGCTTAGTAGGCAGGGGGGGGGAGGAGACCCAGTACTTC
length: 16; D: -; J: TRBJ2-7; V: TRBV5-1; size: -; CDR3: CASSLLGGQSYYEQYF; DNA: TGCGCCAGCAGCCTGTTAGGCGGACAGAGCTACTACGAGCAGTACTTC
length: 16; D: TRBD1; J: TRBJ1-1; V: TRBV7-2; size: -; CDR3: CASSPNRLTGGGRAFF; DNA: TGTGCCAGCAGCCCAAACCGTCTGACAGGGGGCGGCAGAGCTTTCTTT
length: 15; D: TRBD1; J: TRBJ2-7; V: TRBV10-3; size: -; CDR3: CAISDLDRGDYEQYF; DNA: TGTGCCATCAGTGACTTGGACAGGGGGGACTACGAGCAGTACTTC
length: 14; D: TRBD2; J: TRBJ2-7; V: TRBV13; size: -; CDR3: CASRSGRAVGEQYF; DNA: TGTGCCAGCAGAAGCGGGAGGGCCGTGGGCGAGCAGTACTTC
length: 12; D: -; J: TRBJ1-5; V: TRBV30; size: -; CDR3: CASQVAGQPQHF; DNA: TGTGCCTCACAGGTGGCGGGTCAGCCCCAGCATTTT
length: 13; D: TRBD1; J: TRBJ2-7; V: TRBV19; size: -; CDR3: CASSPTGVHEQYF; DNA: TGTGCCAGTAGTCCCACAGGGGTGCACGAGCAGTACTTC
length: 14; D: -; J: TRBJ2-5; V: TRBV18; size: -; CDR3: CASSPLSGPETQYF; DNA: -
length: 11; D: -; J: TRBJ2-1; V: TRBV11-3; size: -; CDR3: CASSLSYEQFF; DNA: TGTGCCAGCAGCTTATCATATGAGCAGTTCTTC
length: 16; D: TRBD2; J: TRBJ2-3; V: TRBV5-4; size: -; CDR3: CASSSLAGGSTDTQYF; DNA: TGTGCCAGCAGCTCCCTAGCGGGAGGCAGCACAGATACGCAGTATTTT
length: 16; D: -; J: TRBJ1-4; V: TRBV9; size: -; CDR3: CASSVAYGGWNEKLFF; DNA: TGTGCCAGCAGCGTAGCATACGGAGGTTGGAATGAAAAACTGTTTTTT
length: 10; D: -; J: TRBJ1-1; V: TRBV20-1; size: few; CDR3: CSAKLETAFF; DNA: TGCAGTGCTAAGCTTGAGACGGCTTTCTTT
length: 14; D: -; J: TRBJ2-1; V: TRBV7-9; size: -; CDR3: CASSLFLAGNEQFF; DNA: TGCGCCAGCAGCTTGTTTCTAGCAGGCAATGAGCAGTTCTTC
length: 18; D: TRBD1; J: TRBJ1-6; V: TRBV4-1; size: -; CDR3: CASSRAGTGGLVNSPLHF; DNA: TGCGCCAGCAGCCGAGCCGGGACAGGGGGCCTCGTAAATTCACCCCTCCACTTT
length: 12; D: -; J: TRBJ2-7; V: TRBV10-3; size: -; CDR3: CAISDSQYEQYF; DNA: TGTGCCATCAGTGATTCCCAATACGAGCAGTACTTC
length: 14; D: -; J: TRBJ2-5; V: TRBV10-2; size: -; CDR3: CASSDAQALKTQYF; DNA: TGCGCCAGCAGTGACGCCCAGGCTCTAAAGACCCAGTACTTC
length: 15; D: -; J: TRBJ2-6; V: TRBV11-3; size: -; CDR3: CASSLPVSGANVLTF; DNA: TGTGCCAGCAGCTTACCAGTCTCTGGGGCCAACGTCCTGACTTTC
length: 15; D: TRBD1; J: TRBJ1-1; V: TRBV5-8; size: few; CDR3: CASSRAGGSNTEAFF; DNA: TGTGCCAGCAGCCGCGCAGGGGGTAGCAACACTGAAGCTTTCTTT
length: 13; D: TRBD2; J: TRBJ2-7; V: TRBV30; size: -; CDR3: CAWCPTSGYEQYF; DNA: TGTGCCTGGTGCCCGACTAGCGGATACGAGCAGTACTTC
length: 16; D: TRBD1; J: TRBJ2-2; V: TRBV5-1; size: -; CDR3: CASSTPGTGGSGELFF; DNA: TGCGCCAGCAGCACCCCCGGGACAGGGGGGTCCGGGGAGCTGTTTTTT
length: 12; D: -; J: TRBJ2-3; V: TRBV6-6; size: once; CDR3: CASSYPLGTQYF; DNA: TGTGCCAGCAGTTACCCCCTGGGCACGCAGTATTTT
length: 13; D: -; J: TRBJ1-1; V: TRBV19; size: -; CDR3: CASSIPERIEAFF; DNA: TGTGCCAGTAGTATACCCGAGAGGATTGAAGCTTTCTTT
length: 15; D: TRBD1; J: TRBJ1-1; V: TRBV19; size: -; CDR3: CASTAGGRVNTEAFF; DNA: TGTGCCAGTACCGCAGGGGGCAGGGTTAACACTGAAGCTTTCTTT
length: 13; D: -; J: TRBJ1-1; V: TRBV10-3; size: -; CDR3: CAISAGVGTEAFF; DNA: TGTGCCATCAGTGCCGGGGTTGGGACTGAAGCTTTCTTT
length: 14; D: TRBD2; J: TRBJ2-1; V: TRBV11-3; size: -; CDR3: CASSWTSGRYEQFF; DNA: TGTGCCAGCAGCTGGACTAGCGGGAGATATGAGCAGTTCTTC
length: 13; D: -; J: TRBJ1-5; V: TRBV2; size: -; CDR3: CASRENSNQPQHF; DNA: TGTGCCAGCCGGGAGAATAGCAATCAGCCCCAGCATTTT
length: 11; D: -; J: TRBJ2-1; V: TRBV7-9; size: -; CDR3: CASSSVGLGFF; DNA: TGTGCCAGCAGCTCGGTGGGTCTAGGGTTCTTC
length: 10; D: -; J: TRBJ2-1; V: TRBV6-1; size: -; CDR3: CASSEATGFF; DNA: TGTGCCAGCAGTGAAGCTACCGGGTTCTTC
length: 15; D: TRBD1; J: TRBJ1-2; V: TRBV10-3; size: -; CDR3: CAISESTGGAKGYTF; DNA: TGTGCCATCAGTGAGTCGACAGGGGGCGCAAAGGGCTACACCTTC
length: 15; D: -; J: TRBJ2-7; V: TRBV6-5; size: -; CDR3: CASSYSLVYNYEQYF; DNA: TGTGCCAGCAGTTACTCTTTAGTGTATAACTACGAGCAGTACTTC
length: 15; D: TRBD1; J: TRBJ2-5; V: TRBV6-5; size: few; CDR3: CASTMGQQDRETQYF; DNA: TGTGCCAGCACCATGGGTCAACAGGACAGGGAGACCCAGTACTTC
length: 15; D: TRBD1; J: TRBJ1-4; V: TRBV9; size: -; CDR3: CASSLRTGLNEKLFF; DNA: TGTGCCAGCAGCCTAAGGACAGGGCTGAATGAAAAACTGTTTTTT
length: 13; D: TRBD1; J: TRBJ1-2; V: TRBV28; size: -; CDR3: CASRGQGPYGYTF; DNA: TGTGCCAGCAGAGGACAGGGACCTTATGGCTACACCTTC
length: 13; D: -; J: TRBJ2-7; V: TRBV6-1; size: -; CDR3: CASSPDSFYEQYF; DNA: TGTGCCAGCTCCCCGGACAGTTTCTACGAGCAGTACTTC
length: 15; D: -; J: TRBJ1-1; V: TRBV5-1; size: -; CDR3: CASSLMVSQGGEAFF; DNA: TGCGCCAGCAGCTTGATGGTCAGCCAGGGCGGGGAAGCTTTCTTT
length: 14; D: -; J: TRBJ1-2; V: TRBV7-8; size: -; CDR3: CASSLGGINYGYTF; DNA: TGTGCCAGCAGCTTAGGGGGGATTAACTATGGCTACACCTTC